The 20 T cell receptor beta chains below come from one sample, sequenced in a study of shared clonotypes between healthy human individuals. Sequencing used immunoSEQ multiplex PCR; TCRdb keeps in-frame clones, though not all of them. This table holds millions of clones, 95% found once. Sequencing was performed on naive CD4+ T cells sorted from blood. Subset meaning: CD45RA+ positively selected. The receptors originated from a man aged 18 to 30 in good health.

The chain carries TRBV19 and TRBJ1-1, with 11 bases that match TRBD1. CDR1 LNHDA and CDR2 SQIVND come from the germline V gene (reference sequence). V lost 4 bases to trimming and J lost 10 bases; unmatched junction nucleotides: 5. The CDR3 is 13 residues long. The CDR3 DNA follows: TGTGCCAGTAGTAATACCGGGACAGGGGGAGCTTTCTTT. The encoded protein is CASSNTGTGGAFF.

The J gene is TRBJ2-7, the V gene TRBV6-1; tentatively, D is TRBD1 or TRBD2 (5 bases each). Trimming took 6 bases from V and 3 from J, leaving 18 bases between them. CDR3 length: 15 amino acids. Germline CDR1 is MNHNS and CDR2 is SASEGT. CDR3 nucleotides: TGTGCCAGCAGGGACTCCTTGGTGGGGGTCTACGAGCAGTACTTC. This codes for CASRDSLVGVYEQYF.

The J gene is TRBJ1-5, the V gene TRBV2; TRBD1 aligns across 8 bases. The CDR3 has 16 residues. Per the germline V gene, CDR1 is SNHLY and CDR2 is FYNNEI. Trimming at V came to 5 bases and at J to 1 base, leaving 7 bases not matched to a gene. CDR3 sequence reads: CASSRDRGISNQPQHF. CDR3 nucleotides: TGTGCCAGCAGTAGAGACAGGGGTATCAGCAATCAGCCCCAGCATTTT.

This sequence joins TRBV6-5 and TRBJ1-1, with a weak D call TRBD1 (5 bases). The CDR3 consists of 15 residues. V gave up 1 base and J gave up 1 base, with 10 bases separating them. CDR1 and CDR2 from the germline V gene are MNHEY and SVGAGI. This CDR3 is CASSYWGRENTEAFF. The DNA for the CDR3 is TGTGCCAGCAGTTACTGGGGCAGGGAGAACACTGAAGCTTTCTTT.

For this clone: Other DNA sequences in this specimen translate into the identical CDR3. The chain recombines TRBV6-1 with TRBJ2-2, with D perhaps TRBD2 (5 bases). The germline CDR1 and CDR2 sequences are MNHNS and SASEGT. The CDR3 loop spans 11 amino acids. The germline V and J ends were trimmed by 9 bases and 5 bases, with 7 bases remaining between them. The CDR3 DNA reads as TGTGCCAGTACTAGGACCGGGGAGCTGTTTTTT. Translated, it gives CASTRTGELFF.

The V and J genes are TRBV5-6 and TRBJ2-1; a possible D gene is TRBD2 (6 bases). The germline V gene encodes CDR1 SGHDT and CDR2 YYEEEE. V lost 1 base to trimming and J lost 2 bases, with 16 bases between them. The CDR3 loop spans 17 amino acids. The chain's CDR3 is CASSLSRFWTTYNEQFF. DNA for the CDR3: TGTGCCAGCAGCTTGAGTCGGTTTTGGACTACCTACAATGAGCAGTTCTTC.

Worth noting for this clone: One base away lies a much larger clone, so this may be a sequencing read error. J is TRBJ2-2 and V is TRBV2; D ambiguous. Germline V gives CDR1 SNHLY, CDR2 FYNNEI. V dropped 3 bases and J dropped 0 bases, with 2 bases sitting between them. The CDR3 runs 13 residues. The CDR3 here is CASSEANTGELFF. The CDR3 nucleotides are TGTGCCAGCAGTGAGGCGAACACCGGGGAGCTGTTTTTT.

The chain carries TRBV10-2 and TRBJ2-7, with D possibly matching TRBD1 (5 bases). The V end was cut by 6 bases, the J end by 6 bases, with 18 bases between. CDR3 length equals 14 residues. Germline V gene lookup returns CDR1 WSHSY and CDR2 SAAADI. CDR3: CASSPDSPQGEQYF. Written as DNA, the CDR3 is TGCGCCAGCAGCCCTGACTCTCCCCAGGGCGAGCAGTACTTC.

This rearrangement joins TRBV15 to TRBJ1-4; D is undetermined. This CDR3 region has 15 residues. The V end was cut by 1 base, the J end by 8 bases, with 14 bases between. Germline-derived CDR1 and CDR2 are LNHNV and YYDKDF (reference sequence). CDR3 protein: CATSRVAEQYEKLFF. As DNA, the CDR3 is TGTGCCACCAGCAGAGTTGCGGAACAGTACGAAAAACTGTTTTTT.

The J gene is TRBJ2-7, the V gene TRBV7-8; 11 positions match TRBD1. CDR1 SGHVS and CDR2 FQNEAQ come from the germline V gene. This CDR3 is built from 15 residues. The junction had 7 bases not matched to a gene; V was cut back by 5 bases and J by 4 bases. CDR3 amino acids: CASSPGQGDVYEQYF. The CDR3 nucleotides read TGTGCCAGCAGCCCGGGACAGGGGGACGTTTACGAGCAGTACTTC.

CDR3 in amino acids: CASSSDRYEQYF. The CDR3, as DNA: TGTGCCAGCTCATCGGACAGGTACGAGCAGTACTTC. The chain recombines TRBV18 with TRBJ2-7; 7 bases match TRBD1. Germline lookup yields CDR1 KGHSH and CDR2 LQKENI. The CDR3 runs 12 residues. V lost 5 bases to trimming and J lost 4 bases; unmatched junction nucleotides: 2.

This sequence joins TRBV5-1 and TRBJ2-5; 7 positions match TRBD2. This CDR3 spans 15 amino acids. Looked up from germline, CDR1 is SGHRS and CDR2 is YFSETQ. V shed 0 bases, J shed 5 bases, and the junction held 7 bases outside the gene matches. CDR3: CASSLDGRSWETQYF. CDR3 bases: TGCGCCAGCAGCTTGGACGGGAGGTCTTGGGAGACCCAGTACTTC.

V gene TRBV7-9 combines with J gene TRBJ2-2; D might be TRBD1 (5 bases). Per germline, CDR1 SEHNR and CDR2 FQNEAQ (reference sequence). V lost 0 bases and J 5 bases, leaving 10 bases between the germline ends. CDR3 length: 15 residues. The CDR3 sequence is CASSLAQQATGELFF. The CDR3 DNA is TGTGCCAGCAGCTTAGCGCAACAGGCGACCGGGGAGCTGTTTTTT.

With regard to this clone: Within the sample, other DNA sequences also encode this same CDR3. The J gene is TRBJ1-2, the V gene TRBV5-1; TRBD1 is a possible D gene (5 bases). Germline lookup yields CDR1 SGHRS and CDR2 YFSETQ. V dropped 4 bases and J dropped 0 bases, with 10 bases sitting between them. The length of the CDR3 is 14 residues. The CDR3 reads CASSLTDANYGYTF. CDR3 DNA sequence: TGCGCCAGCAGCCTGACAGACGCTAACTATGGCTACACCTTC.

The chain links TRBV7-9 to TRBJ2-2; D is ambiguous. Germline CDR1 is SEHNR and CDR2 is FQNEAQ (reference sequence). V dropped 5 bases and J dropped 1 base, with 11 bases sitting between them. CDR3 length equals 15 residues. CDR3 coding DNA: TGTGCCAGCAGCCTCAGGTGGGGGAACACCGGGGAGCTGTTTTTT. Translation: CASSLRWGNTGELFF.

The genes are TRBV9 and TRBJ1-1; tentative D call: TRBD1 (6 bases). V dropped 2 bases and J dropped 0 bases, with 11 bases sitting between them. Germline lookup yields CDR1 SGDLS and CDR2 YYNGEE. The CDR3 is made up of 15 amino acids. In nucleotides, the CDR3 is TGTGCCAGCAGCGTTAAGACAGGACTGAACACTGAAGCTTTCTTT. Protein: CASSVKTGLNTEAFF.

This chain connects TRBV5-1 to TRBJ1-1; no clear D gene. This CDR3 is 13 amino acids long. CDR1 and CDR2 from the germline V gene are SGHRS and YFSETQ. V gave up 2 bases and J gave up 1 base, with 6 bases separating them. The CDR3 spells CASSFQKNTEAFF. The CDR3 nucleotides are TGCGCCAGCAGCTTTCAGAAGAACACTGAAGCTTTCTTT. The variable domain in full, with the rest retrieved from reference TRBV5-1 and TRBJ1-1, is KAGVTQTPRYLIKTRGQQVTLSCSPISGHRSVSWYQQTPGQGLQFLFEYFSETQRNKGNFPGRFSGRQFSNSRSEMNVSTLELGDSALYLCASSFQKNTEAFFGQGTRLTVV.

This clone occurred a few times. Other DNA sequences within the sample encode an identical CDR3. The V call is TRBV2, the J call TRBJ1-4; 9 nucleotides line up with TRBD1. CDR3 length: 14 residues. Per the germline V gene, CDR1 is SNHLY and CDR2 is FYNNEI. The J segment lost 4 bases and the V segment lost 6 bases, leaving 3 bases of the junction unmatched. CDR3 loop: CASSGTGFNEKLFF. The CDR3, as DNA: TGTGCCAGCAGCGGGACAGGGTTTAATGAAAAACTGTTTTTT.

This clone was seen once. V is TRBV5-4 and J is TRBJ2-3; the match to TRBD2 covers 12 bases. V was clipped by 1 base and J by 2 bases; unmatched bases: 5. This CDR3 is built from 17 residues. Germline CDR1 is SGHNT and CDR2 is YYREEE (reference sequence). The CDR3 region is CASSLRLAGGATDTQYF. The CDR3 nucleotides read TGTGCCAGCAGCTTGAGGCTAGCGGGGGGGGCCACAGATACGCAGTATTTT.

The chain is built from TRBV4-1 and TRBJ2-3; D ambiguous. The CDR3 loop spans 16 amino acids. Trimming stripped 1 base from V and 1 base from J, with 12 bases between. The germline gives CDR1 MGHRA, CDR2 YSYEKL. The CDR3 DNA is TGCGCCAGCAGCCAAGTTGCGCGACTTCGCACAGATACGCAGTATTTT. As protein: CASSQVARLRTDTQYF.